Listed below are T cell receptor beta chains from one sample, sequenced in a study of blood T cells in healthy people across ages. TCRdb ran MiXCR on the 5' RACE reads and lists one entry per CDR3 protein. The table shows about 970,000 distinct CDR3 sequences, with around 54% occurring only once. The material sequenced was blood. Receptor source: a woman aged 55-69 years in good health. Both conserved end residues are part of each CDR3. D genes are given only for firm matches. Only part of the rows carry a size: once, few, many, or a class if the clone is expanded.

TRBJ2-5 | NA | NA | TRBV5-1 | CASSLGIDNEQYF | TGCGCCAGCAGCTTGGGCATAGACAATGAGCAGTACTTC
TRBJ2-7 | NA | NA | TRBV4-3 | CASSQGSSDYEQYF | TGCGCCAGCAGCCAAGGGTCAAGTGACTACGAGCAGTACTTC
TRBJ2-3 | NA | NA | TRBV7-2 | CASSSGLPDTQYF | TGTGCCAGCAGCTCAGGGCTCCCAGATACGCAGTATTTT
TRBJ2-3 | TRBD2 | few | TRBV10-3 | CAISDPGLAGGATDTQYF | TGTGCCATCAGCGATCCGGGACTAGCGGGAGGGGCTACAGATACGCAGTATTTT
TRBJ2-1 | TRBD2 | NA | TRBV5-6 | CASSPGGEDYDEQFF | TGTGCCAGCAGCCCTGGGGGGGAGGACTATGATGAGCAGTTCTTC
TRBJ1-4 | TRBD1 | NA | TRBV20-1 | CSAMDRPNEKLFF | TGCAGTGCCATGGACAGGCCTAATGAAAAACTGTTTTTT
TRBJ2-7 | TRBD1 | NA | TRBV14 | CASSLQGGQGSEQYF | TGTGCCAGCAGCTTGCAAGGGGGACAGGGCAGCGAGCAGTACTTC
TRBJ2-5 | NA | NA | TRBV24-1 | CATSDSNRETQYF | TGTGCCACCAGTGATTCCAACCGGGAGACCCAGTACTTC
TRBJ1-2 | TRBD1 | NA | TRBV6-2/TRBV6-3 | CASSYGTGTRADYGYTF | TGTGCCAGCAGTTACGGGACAGGGACCCGCGCCGACTATGGCTACACCTTC
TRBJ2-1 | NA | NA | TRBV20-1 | CSATQGGGTRSYNEQFF | TGCAGTGCTACACAAGGGGGCGGGACCCGCTCCTACAATGAGCAGTTCTTC